Presented here are 19 T cell receptor beta chains from one specimen sequenced in a study of T cell changes during pregnancy in multiple sclerosis. This table comes from immunoSEQ multiplex PCR, and its TCRdb copy is limited to in-frame clones, with some not included. The sample shows 46,000 or so clones, 75% to 90% of them seen only once. Sequencing used peripheral blood, obtained in the second trimester of pregnancy. The receptors here all came from a female donor in good health, enrolled as a control in a pregnancy study.

The chain is built from TRBV4-1 and TRBJ2-5, with TRBD2 identical over 11 bases. V dropped 0 bases and J dropped 5; count of bases not matched to a gene: 14. Germline values: CDR1 MGHRA, CDR2 YSYEKL. This CDR3 has 19 residues. The CDR3 protein is CASSQEWLAGGPFEETQYF. The DNA for the CDR3 is TGCGCCAGCAGCCAAGAGTGGTTAGCGGGAGGGCCATTTGAGGAGACCCAGTACTTC.

The chain has TRBV28 and TRBJ1-5; TRBD1 matches at 10 bases. V lost 4 bases to trimming and J lost 7 bases; unmatched junction nucleotides: 7. The germline CDR1 and CDR2 sequences are MDHEN and SYDVKM. The CDR3 consists of 15 residues. CDR3 bases: TGTGCCAGCAGTTGGACAGGGGGGGTAGGGCAGCCCCAGCATTTT. Its protein is CASSWTGGVGQPQHF.

The rearrangement uses TRBV30 and TRBJ2-1; TRBD2 agrees at 11 bases. The ends lost 0 bases at V and 6 bases at J; junction bases unmatched: 1. Germline assignment: CDR1 GTSNPN and CDR2 SVGIG (reference sequence). The CDR3 is 14 residues long. In DNA form, the CDR3 reads TGTGCCTGGAGTGTGACTAGCGGGATCAATGAGCAGTTCTTC. It translates to CAWSVTSGINEQFF.

The chain is built from TRBV9 and TRBJ2-7, with D tentatively TRBD1 (5 bases). The length of the CDR3 is 15 residues. The V and J ends lost 0 bases and 2 bases respectively, with 12 bases between them. Germline CDR1 and CDR2: SGDLS and YYNGEE. The DNA for the CDR3 is TGTGCCAGCAGCGTAGATTTGGACACCACCTACGAGCAGTACTTC. This translates into CASSVDLDTTYEQYF.

This clone was detected a few times. V and J are TRBV30 and TRBJ1-1; D ambiguous. CDR3 length: 13 amino acids. CDR1 and CDR2 (germline): GTSNPN, SVGIG (reference sequence). The V gene lost 0 bases and the J gene lost 0 bases, with 5 bases spanning the gap. Written as DNA, the CDR3 is TGTGCCTGGAGTGTAACGGTGAACACTGAAGCTTTCTTT. Translating gives CAWSVTVNTEAFF.

The rearrangement uses TRBV7-2 and TRBJ1-3, with 8 positions matching TRBD1. V shed 5 bases and J 0 bases; nucleotides not matched to a gene: 9. Germline V CDR1 and CDR2: SGHTA, FQGNSA. There are 17 residues in the CDR3. The CDR3 protein is CASSRGTGIVSGNTIYF. The CDR3 DNA reads TGTGCCAGCAGCCGTGGGACAGGTATTGTCTCTGGAAACACCATATATTTT.

The V call is TRBV5-4, the J call TRBJ1-6, with TRBD1 identical over 7 bases. The CDR3 has 15 amino acids. J gave up 6 bases and V 4 bases, and 7 bases lay outside the gene matches. The germline CDR1 and CDR2 sequences are SGHNT and YYREEE (reference sequence). The CDR3 nucleotides read TGTGCCAGCAGCACGAGGGACAGTCTTAATTCACCCCTCCACTTT. It translates to CASSTRDSLNSPLHF.

The genes are TRBV5-8 and TRBJ1-1; D remains ambiguous. The CDR3 covers 14 residues. Germline V CDR1 and CDR2: SGHTS, YDEGEE. Trimming cost V 0 bases and J 6 bases, with 12 bases left between them. The CDR3 bases are TGTGCCAGCAGCTTGGCAGTCCAGTCCTCTGAAGCTTTCTTT. Translation: CASSLAVQSSEAFF.

The J gene is TRBJ1-2, the V gene TRBV11-3; perhaps TRBD1 as D (6 bases). V was shortened by 4 bases and J by 8 bases, with 17 bases between the two germline ends. CDR1 is SGHNT, CDR2 YENEEA, per germline. This CDR3 is built from 14 residues. The CDR3 region is CASSSTGSIGGYTF. The CDR3 bases are TGTGCCAGCAGCTCAACAGGGAGCATTGGGGGCTACACCTTC.

The chain couples TRBV4-2 to TRBJ2-7, with D possibly matching TRBD2 (5 bases). The V end was cut by 3 bases, the J end by 3 bases, with 9 bases between. This CDR3 region has 13 residues. Germline V gene sequence: CDR1 LGHNA, CDR2 YNFKEQ. The chain's CDR3 is CASSQEGGYEQYF. The CDR3 nucleotides read TGTGCCAGCAGCCAGGAAGGAGGCTACGAGCAGTACTTC.

The chain couples TRBV27 to TRBJ1-4; possible D gene TRBD1, 6 bases. The CDR3 covers 15 residues. The germline V gene has CDR1 MNHEY and CDR2 SMNVEV (reference sequence). The V and J ends lost 0 bases and 4 bases respectively, with 9 bases between them. CDR3 residues: CASSLSGGGNEKLFF. CDR3 DNA: TGTGCCAGCAGTTTATCAGGGGGTGGTAATGAAAAACTGTTTTTT.

This chain joins TRBV5-1 and TRBJ2-3, with TRBD2 as a possible D gene (6 bases). The germline V and J ends were trimmed by 3 bases and 1 base, with 12 bases remaining between them. The V gene's germline CDR1 is SGHRS and CDR2 YFSETQ. CDR3 length: 15 amino acids. CDR3 in DNA: TGCGCCAGCAGCTCCTTTCCTAGCGGCACAGATACGCAGTATTTT. Translation gives CASSSFPSGTDTQYF.

The CDR3 reads CASSLVGGASYNEQFF. In DNA form, the CDR3 reads TGTGCCAGCAGCTTGGTGGGCGGGGCCTCCTACAATGAGCAGTTCTTC. V and J are TRBV5-6 and TRBJ2-1; tentative D call: TRBD2 (6 bases). The germline V gene encodes CDR1 SGHDT and CDR2 YYEEEE. The CDR3 loop spans 16 amino acids. V shed 0 bases and J shed 0 bases, with 10 bases lying between them.

The V and J genes are TRBV9 and TRBJ2-7, with D possibly TRBD1 on 5 matching bases. V was pared by 0 bases and J by 2 bases, with 12 bases between. This CDR3 region has 15 residues. Germline loops: CDR1 SGDLS, CDR2 YYNGEE. The CDR3 spells CASSVETAKPYEQYF. The CDR3 DNA is TGTGCCAGCAGCGTAGAGACAGCGAAACCCTACGAGCAGTACTTC.

Only one count was recorded for this clone. The chain carries TRBV2 and TRBJ1-5; 8 bases fit TRBD1. CDR3 length equals 14 residues. The V segment lost 6 bases and the J segment 6 bases; nucleotides outside the gene matches: 7. Germline V lookup: CDR1 SNHLY, CDR2 FYNNEI. The CDR3 is CASRGQGMFQPQHF. In DNA, the CDR3 is TGTGCCAGCAGAGGACAGGGTATGTTTCAGCCCCAGCATTTT.

The genes are TRBV10-3 and TRBJ1-4; TRBD1 agrees at 7 bases. Per the germline V gene, CDR1 is ENHRY and CDR2 is SYGVKD. Unmatched junction bases numbered 4, after V lost 4 bases and J lost 8 bases. This CDR3 is built from 13 residues. The CDR3 region is CAISAIQGEKLFF. In nucleotides, the CDR3 is TGTGCCATCAGTGCGATACAGGGGGAAAAACTGTTTTTT.

V and J are TRBV5-1 and TRBJ2-1; possible D gene TRBD2, 7 bases. The CDR3 covers 15 residues. Trimming took 4 bases from V and 4 from J, leaving 15 bases between them. CDR1 is SGHRS and CDR2 is YFSETQ in the germline V gene. The CDR3 sequence: CASSIWGGQYNEQFF. The CDR3 DNA is TGCGCCAGCAGCATATGGGGGGGCCAGTACAATGAGCAGTTCTTC. The whole variable domain, filled in from reference TRBV5-1 and TRBJ2-1, reads KAGVTQTPRYLIKTRGQQVTLSCSPISGHRSVSWYQQTPGQGLQFLFEYFSETQRNKGNFPGRFSGRQFSNSRSEMNVSTLELGDSALYLCASSIWGGQYNEQFFGPGTRLTVL.

The V and J genes are TRBV6-6 and TRBJ2-3; the match to TRBD2 covers 12 bases. V shed 6 bases, J shed 5 bases, and the junction held 6 bases outside the gene matches. This CDR3 has 15 residues. CDR1 is MNHNY and CDR2 is SVGAGI in the germline V gene (reference sequence). CDR3 loop: CASRGTSGSRDTQYF. In nucleotides, the CDR3 is TGTGCCAGCAGGGGGACTAGCGGGTCGAGAGATACGCAGTATTTT.

This chain links TRBV7-2 with TRBJ2-3; D not resolved. V lost 2 bases and J lost 0, with 6 bases in between. The length of the CDR3 is 14 residues. Looked up from germline, CDR1 is SGHTA and CDR2 is FQGNSA. CDR3: CASSLSFSTDTQYF. CDR3 coding DNA: TGTGCCAGCAGCTTATCCTTTAGCACAGATACGCAGTATTTT.